These T cell receptor beta chains were read from a single sample in a study of Graves' ophthalmopathy and Graves' hyperthyroidism. TCRdb processed the multiplex PCR reads anew with MiXCR; each CDR3 protein has one entry. The sample has more than 550,000 distinct CDR3 sequences; roughly two fifths are singletons. Sequencing input: peripheral blood. The origin of the receptors is an adult man with Graves' ophthalmopathy. Each CDR3 is given with its conserved first and last residue. D genes are given only for firm matches. Not every row has a clone size; where given, it reads once, few, many or a size class.

size: NA
J: TRBJ1-4
D: TRBD1
V: TRBV11-2
CDR3: CASSWTGIEKLFF
DNA: TGTGCCAGCAGCTGGACAGGGATTGAAAAACTGTTTTTT

size: many
J: TRBJ2-7
D: TRBD1
V: TRBV20-1
CDR3: CSAGIGQDSYEQYF
DNA: TGCAGTGCAGGAATAGGACAGGATTCCTACGAGCAGTACTTC

size: NA
J: TRBJ1-2
D: NA
V: TRBV5-1
CDR3: CASSWVYRSSCGYTF
DNA: TGCGCCAGCAGCTGGGTCTACAGGAGCTCATGTGGCTACACCTTC

size: NA
J: TRBJ2-3
D: TRBD2
V: TRBV7-9
CDR3: CANSHLGSGLAGWMELTDTQYF
DNA: TGTGCCAACAGCCATCTTGGGTCGGGACTAGCGGGTTGGATGGAACTAACAGATACGCAGTATTTT

size: NA
J: TRBJ1-4
D: NA
V: TRBV7-9
CDR3: CASSLSRVGEKLFF
DNA: TGTGCCAGCAGCTTAAGCAGGGTGGGTGAAAAACTGTTTTTT

size: many
J: TRBJ2-5
D: NA
V: TRBV4-1
CDR3: CASSQGWGSAETQYF
DNA: TGCGCCAGCAGCCAAGGTTGGGGTTCGGCGGAGACCCAGTACTTC

size: NA
J: TRBJ2-2
D: NA
V: TRBV12-3/TRBV12-4
CDR3: CASSSDTYTGELFF
DNA: TGTGCCAGCAGTTCCGACACTTATACCGGGGAGCTGTTTTTT

size: many
J: TRBJ1-2
D: NA
V: TRBV6-5
CDR3: CASSYRPPRQYGYTF
DNA: TGTGCCAGCAGTTACAGGCCACCTCGACAGTATGGCTACACCTTC

size: NA
J: TRBJ2-5
D: TRBD1
V: TRBV12-3/TRBV12-4
CDR3: CASSFRGRQETQYF
DNA: TGTGCCAGCAGTTTCAGGGGGCGACAAGAGACCCAGTACTTC

size: NA
J: TRBJ2-6
D: TRBD2
V: TRBV2
CDR3: CASSESSGRATGANVLTF
DNA: TGTGCCAGCAGTGAATCTAGCGGGAGGGCCACCGGGGCCAACGTCCTGACTTTC

size: many
J: TRBJ1-3
D: NA
V: TRBV7-6
CDR3: CASSLGRGGHSGNTIYF
DNA: TGTGCCAGCAGCTTAGGACGGGGAGGACACTCTGGAAACACCATATATTTT

size: NA
J: TRBJ1-1
D: NA
V: TRBV5-4
CDR3: CASSYQGSTEAFF
DNA: TGTGCCAGCAGCTACCAGGGGTCCACTGAAGCTTTCTTT

size: many
J: TRBJ2-5
D: NA
V: TRBV12-3/TRBV12-4
CDR3: CASSPGPSQETQYF
DNA: TGTGCCAGCAGTCCCGGGCCCAGCCAAGAGACCCAGTACTTC

size: NA
J: TRBJ1-1
D: TRBD1
V: TRBV12-3/TRBV12-4
CDR3: CASSPRGTGNTEAFF
DNA: TGTGCCAGCAGTCCCCGCGGGACAGGGAACACTGAAGCTTTCTTT

size: many
J: TRBJ2-5
D: NA
V: TRBV4-2
CDR3: CASSQVRSGVETQYF
DNA: TGTGCCAGCAGCCAAGTACGGTCGGGGGTGGAGACCCAGTACTTC

size: NA
J: TRBJ2-5
D: NA
V: TRBV5-5
CDR3: CASSLAGGLSAETQYF
DNA: TGTGCCAGCAGCTTGGCAGGGGGGCTCTCTGCGGAGACCCAGTACTTC

size: many
J: TRBJ1-6
D: NA
V: TRBV2
CDR3: CASTGSFNSYNSPLHF
DNA: TGTGCCAGCACCGGCAGCTTCAACTCCTATAATTCACCCCTCCACTTT

size: NA
J: TRBJ2-6
D: NA
V: TRBV7-9
CDR3: CASRRYGTSGANVLTF
DNA: TGTGCCAGCAGACGCTACGGCACTTCCGGGGCCAACGTCCTGACTTTC

size: NA
J: TRBJ2-5
D: TRBD2
V: TRBV6-5
CDR3: CASSLQGLAGEETQYF
DNA: TGTGCCAGCAGTCTACAGGGACTAGCGGGGGAAGAGACCCAGTACTTC

size: many
J: TRBJ1-2
D: NA
V: TRBV4-2
CDR3: CASSQPRTTNGYTF
DNA: TGTGCCAGCAGCCAACCAAGGACTACCAATGGCTACACCTTC

size: NA
J: TRBJ1-1
D: NA
V: TRBV12-3/TRBV12-4
CDR3: CASRPPFLDTEAFF
DNA: TGTGCCAGCAGGCCCCCCTTTTTAGACACTGAAGCTTTCTTT

size: NA
J: TRBJ1-1
D: NA
V: TRBV12-3/TRBV12-4
CDR3: CACSYVLGTFF
DNA: TGTGCCTGCAGTTACGTCTTGGGAACTTTCTTT

size: many
J: TRBJ1-1
D: NA
V: TRBV19
CDR3: CASSPRSWDRNTEAFF
DNA: TGTGCCAGTAGTCCACGATCTTGGGATCGGAACACTGAAGCTTTCTTT

size: many
J: TRBJ2-5
D: NA
V: TRBV6-1
CDR3: CASRYLETQYF
DNA: TGTGCCAGCAGATACCTGGAGACCCAGTACTTC

size: NA
J: TRBJ2-7
D: NA
V: TRBV19
CDR3: CASRPRDNRFYEQYF
DNA: TGTGCCAGTAGACCCCGGGACAACAGGTTCTACGAGCAGTACTTC

size: many
J: TRBJ1-5
D: NA
V: TRBV6-1
CDR3: CASSYGGNQPQHF
DNA: TGTGCCAGCAGTTATGGGGGCAATCAGCCCCAGCATTTT

size: many
J: TRBJ1-6
D: NA
V: TRBV10-3
CDR3: CAISGSDINSPLHF
DNA: TGTGCCATCAGTGGGTCAGATATTAATTCACCCCTCCACTTT

size: many
J: TRBJ2-5
D: TRBD2
V: TRBV2
CDR3: CASSGGGLGETQYF
DNA: TGTGCCAGCAGTGGCGGGGGGCTGGGAGAGACCCAGTACTTC

size: many
J: TRBJ2-7
D: NA
V: TRBV20-1
CDR3: CSARETGTYEQYF
DNA: TGCAGTGCTAGGGAGACAGGTACCTACGAGCAGTACTTC

size: NA
J: TRBJ2-7
D: TRBD2
V: TRBV24-1
CDR3: CATSDPGLAGGEQYF
DNA: TGTGCCACCAGTGATCCGGGACTAGCGGGGGGTGAGCAGTACTTC

size: many
J: TRBJ2-6
D: NA
V: TRBV6-4
CDR3: CASSPSSGANVLTF
DNA: TGTGCCAGCAGCCCCTCCTCTGGGGCCAACGTCCTGACTTTC

size: NA
J: TRBJ1-1
D: NA
V: TRBV7-9
CDR3: CVSNSRVGPNTEAFF
DNA: TGTGTCAGCAACTCCAGGGTCGGGCCGAACACTGAAGCTTTCTTT

size: few
J: TRBJ1-4
D: TRBD1
V: TRBV30
CDR3: CAYLPGTARNKLFF
DNA: TGTGCCTACCTACCCGGGACAGCCCGGAACAAACTGTTTTTT

size: NA
J: TRBJ2-5
D: NA
V: TRBV29-1
CDR3: CSVGKGGGETQYF
DNA: TGCAGCGTCGGAAAGGGGGGAGGGGAGACCCAGTACTTC

size: many
J: TRBJ1-1
D: TRBD1
V: TRBV14
CDR3: CASSPGTGTTEAFF
DNA: TGTGCCAGCAGCCCCGGGACAGGGACCACTGAAGCTTTCTTT

size: NA
J: TRBJ2-5
D: NA
V: TRBV29-1
CDR3: CSVVPGLEETQYF
DNA: TGCAGCGTAGTCCCGGGACTGGAAGAGACCCAGTACTTC

size: few
J: TRBJ1-1
D: NA
V: TRBV3-1
CDR3: CASSRSESPTEAFF
DNA: TGTGCCAGCAGCCGGTCTGAGAGCCCCACTGAAGCTTTCTTT

size: NA
J: TRBJ2-7
D: TRBD2
V: TRBV12-3/TRBV12-4
CDR3: CASSFREASGSYEQYF
DNA: TGTGCCAGCAGTTTTAGGGAGGCTAGCGGGAGTTACGAGCAGTACTTC

size: NA
J: TRBJ2-7
D: TRBD2
V: TRBV5-1
CDR3: CASRTSVSEQYF
DNA: TGCGCCAGCCGGACTAGCGTATCCGAGCAGTACTTC

size: NA
J: TRBJ2-5
D: NA
V: TRBV25-1
CDR3: CASSEYIGEDSGETQYF
DNA: TGTGCCAGCAGTGAATATATTGGGGAGGACAGTGGGGAGACCCAGTACTTC